The source of this TCR beta chain is a study of T cells in Graves' hyperthyroidism and ophthalmopathy. This CDR3 is 15 amino acids long. Germline V gene sequence: CDR1 MDHEN, CDR2 SYDVKM. Trimming left V 5 bases short and J 5 bases short, with 18 bases between. This clonotype was seen only a few times. Its antigen remains unknown. Study-wide findings and caveats: Blood also held most thyroid clonotypes expanded beyond 0.001.

Authors of the study amplified TCR beta CDR3 regions from RNA transcripts. In the first-round RT-PCR of the TCR CDR3, the HTBI primer set was used. TCRdb recomputed calls from the multiplex PCR reads with MiXCR, one row per CDR3 protein. The table has 360,000 or so distinct CDR3 sequences, 15% to 20% seen once. Clinical symptoms, serum thyroxine and TRAb, thyroid ultrasound and orbital computed tomography together formed the diagnostic basis. The rearrangement links TRBV28 to TRBJ2-5; possibly TRBD2 for D (6 bases). The sequencing input was blood. The TCR comes from a young woman with Graves' hyperthyroidism. In nucleotides, the CDR3 is TGTGCCAGCAGTCTCACCATCGGGGCGGGGGAGACCCAGTACTTC. Amino acids: CASSLTIGAGETQYF. Supplemented by reference TRBV28 and TRBJ2-5, the full variable domain reads DVKVTQSSRYLVKRTGEKVFLECVQDMDHENMFWYRQDPGLGLRLIYFSYDVKMKEKGDIPEGYSVSREKKERFSLILESASTNQTSMYLCASSLTIGAGETQYFGPGTRLLVL.